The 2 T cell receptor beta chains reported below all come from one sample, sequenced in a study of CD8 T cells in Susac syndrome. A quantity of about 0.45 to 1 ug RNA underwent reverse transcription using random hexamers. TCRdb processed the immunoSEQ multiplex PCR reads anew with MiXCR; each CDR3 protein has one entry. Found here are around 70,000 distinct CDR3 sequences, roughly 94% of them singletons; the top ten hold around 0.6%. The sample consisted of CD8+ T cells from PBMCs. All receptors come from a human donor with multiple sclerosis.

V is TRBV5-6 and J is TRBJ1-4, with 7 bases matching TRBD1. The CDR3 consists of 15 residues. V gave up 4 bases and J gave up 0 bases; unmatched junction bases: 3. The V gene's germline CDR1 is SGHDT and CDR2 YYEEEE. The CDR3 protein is CASSVGTATNEKLFF. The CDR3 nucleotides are TGTGCCAGCAGCGTCGGGACAGCAACTAATGAAAAACTGTTTTTT.

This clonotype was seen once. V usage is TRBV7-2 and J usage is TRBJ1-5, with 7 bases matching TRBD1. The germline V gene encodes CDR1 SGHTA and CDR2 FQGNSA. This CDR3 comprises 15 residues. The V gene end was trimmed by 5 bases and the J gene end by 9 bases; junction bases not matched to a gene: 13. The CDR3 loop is CASSPHRGTAWPQHF. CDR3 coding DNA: TGTGCCAGCAGCCCGCATCGCGGGACAGCTTGGCCCCAGCATTTT.